The clone carrying this T cell receptor beta chain came up once. Trimming took off 4 bases at V and 6 bases at J, with 9 bases between the two ends. Germline V gene data show CDR1 as LNHDA and CDR2 as SQIVND (reference sequence). The CDR3 loop spans 12 amino acids. This sample was included in a study of blood T cell repertoires in COVID-19. Overall study: Samples taken during acute and convalescent COVID-19 were collected in the United States, Italy and Spain. Sources were T cells, B-cell-depleted T cells, or PBMCs; the material itself was cDNA or gDNA.

In the source study's methods: How many nucleated cells were present was estimated from reference gene primer amplification. The data were produced by immunoSEQ multiplex PCR, yet TCRdb's version contains in-frame clones alone and is incomplete. From that table come the V and J calls and clone size; the DNA was used to work out D and trimming. This table has around 200,000 clones, about nine tenths appearing once. The V call is TRBV19, the J call TRBJ1-1, with D uncertain. Source material: peripheral blood. The sequence derives from a young man with acute or convalescent COVID-19. Written as DNA, the CDR3 is TGTGCCAGTAGTAGTACGGGATCTGAAGCTTTCTTT. Its translation is CASSSTGSEAFF.